The clone carrying this T cell receptor beta chain was counted only a few times. Antigen unknown. The same CDR3 arises from other DNA sequences in this sample as well. CDR3 length: 13 residues. Germline V lookup: CDR1 GTSNPN, CDR2 SVGIG (reference sequence). Trimming shortened V by 2 bases and J by 5 bases, and 10 bases separated the two germline ends. Assay used: immunoSEQ multiplex PCR; TCRdb lists only in-frame clones, some missing. Among more than 2,000,000 clones listed, 90% to 95% were seen once. This specimen comes from a study of shared clonotypes between healthy human individuals. About the study: Plates per donor: three CD4 naive, three CD4 memory, two CD8 naive, one CD8 memory. Study conclusions and caveats: Among donors, clonotype sharing was expected to be affected by sequencing depth. Of the naive CD4 clonotypes, 4% to 5% were shared across a few donors. As a rule, naive subsets had a larger estimated richness than memory subsets.

The source of this sequence is a man between 18 and 35 years old in good health. V gene TRBV30 combines with J gene TRBJ1-5, with D perhaps TRBD1 (5 bases). The specimen was naive CD4+ T cells sorted from blood. Subset described: CD45RA+ positively selected. The CDR3 DNA reads TGTGCCTGGAGTACAGGCTGGGATCAGCCCCAGCATTTT. This gives the protein CAWSTGWDQPQHF.